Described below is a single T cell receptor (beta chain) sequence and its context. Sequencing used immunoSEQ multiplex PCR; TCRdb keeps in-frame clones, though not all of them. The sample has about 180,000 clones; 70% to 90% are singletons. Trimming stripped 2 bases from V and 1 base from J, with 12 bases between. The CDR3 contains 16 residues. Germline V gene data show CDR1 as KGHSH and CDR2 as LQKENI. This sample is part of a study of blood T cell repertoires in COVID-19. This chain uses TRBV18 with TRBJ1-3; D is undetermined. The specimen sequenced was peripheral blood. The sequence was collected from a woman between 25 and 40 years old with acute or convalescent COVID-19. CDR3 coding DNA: TGTGCCAGCTCACCATTGAACTCACCTTCTGGAAACACCATATATTTT. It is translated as CASSPLNSPSGNTIYF. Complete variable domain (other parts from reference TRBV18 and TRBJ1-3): NAGVMQNPRHLVRRRGQEARLRCSPMKGHSHVYWYRQLPEEGLKFMVYLQKENIIDESGMPKERFSAEFPKEGPSILRIQQVVRGDSAAYFCASSPLNSPSGNTIYFGEGSWLTVV.